This T cell receptor beta chain originates from a study of blood T cell repertoires in COVID-19. For the study at large: The analysed material was cDNA or gDNA that came from T cells, B-cell-depleted T cells, or PBMCs.

The method was immunoSEQ multiplex PCR; TCRdb's version includes in-frame clones alone and lacks a portion of them. The repertoire holds 400,000 to 500,000 clones, with roughly 84% as singletons. Exposed participants came across a COVID-19 case within 2 weeks before study entry. This CDR3 spans 16 amino acids. V was clipped by 0 bases and J by 0 bases, with 9 bases between them. Germline assignment: CDR1 MRHNA and CDR2 SNTAGT. The sample consisted of PBMCs or T cells enriched from blood (not recorded which). The TCR originated in a woman aged 18 to 35 who had been exposed to COVID-19. This chain links TRBV6-4 with TRBJ2-1; tentative D call: TRBD2 (6 bases). DNA for the CDR3: TGTGCCAGCAGTGACTCGAATAGCGGCTCCTACAATGAGCAGTTCTTC. The encoded protein is CASSDSNSGSYNEQFF.